The rows below give T cell receptor beta chains drawn from one sample of a study of blood T cell repertoires in COVID-19. Clones were sequenced by immunoSEQ multiplex PCR, and TCRdb holds only the in-frame ones, with some missing. The table records about 67,000 clones, roughly 87% of them present only once. What was sequenced was peripheral blood. The receptors stem from a woman older than 75 with acute or convalescent COVID-19. CDR3s include the opening cysteine and the closing phenylalanine or tryptophan. D genes are given only for firm matches. Expanded clones are given a class, and other clones once, few, many or no size at all.

D gene	V gene	clone size	CDR3 length	J gene	CDR3 DNA	CDR3 protein
.	TRBV13	.	14	TRBJ1-6	TGTGCCAGCAGCTTAGCAGGAAATAATTCACCCCTCCACTTT	CASSLAGNNSPLHF
TRBD2	TRBV4-3	.	15	TRBJ2-7	TGCGCCAGCAGCCGGGGACTAGCGGGAGCCTACGAGCAGTACTTC	CASSRGLAGAYEQYF
TRBD2	TRBV29-1	.	14	TRBJ2-7	TGCAGCGTGGCAACGGGAGGGAGTTCCTACGAGCAGTACTTC	CSVATGGSSYEQYF
.	TRBV12-3/TRBV12-4	once	11	TRBJ2-1	TGTGCCAGCAGCAATTACAATGAGCAGTTCTTC	CASSNYNEQFF
TRBD1	TRBV5-1	.	15	TRBJ1-6	TGCGCCAGCAGCTTGGGACAGGGACGGAATTCACCCCTCCACTTT	CASSLGQGRNSPLHF
TRBD1	TRBV4-1	.	15	TRBJ1-2	TGCGCCAGCAGCCAAGGGACAGGGTTAGGGCTAGGCTACACCTTC	CASSQGTGLGLGYTF
.	TRBV3-1/TRBV3-2	.	17	TRBJ2-7	TGTGCCAGCAGCCCTCGCTGGGGCACCTTAACCCCCTACGAGCAGTACTTC	CASSPRWGTLTPYEQYF
.	TRBV19	.	17	TRBJ2-3	TGTGCCAGTAGTTTAGAACTCGACGGGGGAGACACAGATACGCAGTATTTT	CASSLELDGGDTDTQYF
TRBD1	TRBV18	.	22	TRBJ2-6	TGTGCCAGCTCACTAAACCGGGACAGGGGACCATCTACCCTCTCTGGGGCCAACGTCCTGACTTTC	CASSLNRDRGPSTLSGANVLTF
TRBD1	TRBV28	.	14	TRBJ2-7	TGTGCCAGCAGTTTACCGGGACAGTGGAACGAGCAGTACTTC	CASSLPGQWNEQYF
.	TRBV18	.	14	TRBJ2-1	TGTGCCAGCTCACCACCCAGGTCCTACAATGAGCAGTTCTTC	CASSPPRSYNEQFF
.	TRBV6-5	.	15	TRBJ2-3	TGTGCCATCGGACAGGGAGGGGTGCGAACAGATACGCAGTATTTT	CAIGQGGVRTDTQYF
TRBD2	TRBV28	.	15	TRBJ2-7	TGTGCCAGCAGTTTATTTCCTAGCGGCTCCTACGAGCAGTACTTC	CASSLFPSGSYEQYF
.	TRBV6-5	.	15	TRBJ1-2	TGTGCCAGCAGTAGGGGAGGACGGGCGCTGGATGGCTACACCTTC	CASSRGGRALDGYTF
.	TRBV19	.	13	TRBJ1-5	TGTGCCAGTAGTATAGTAGCCGATCAGCCCCAGCATTTT	CASSIVADQPQHF
.	TRBV5-4	.	16	TRBJ2-7	TGTGCCAGCAGCTTGGAGCGGCGACTAGGTTTCTACGAGCAGTACTTC	CASSLERRLGFYEQYF
.	TRBV5-1	.	15	TRBJ1-6	TGCGCCAGCAGCTCCGGGACACTTCTATATTCACCCCTCCACTTT	CASSSGTLLYSPLHF
.	TRBV6-2/TRBV6-3	.	13	TRBJ2-5	TGTGCCAGCAGCCACGACAGCCAAGAGACCCAGTACTTC	CASSHDSQETQYF
TRBD2	TRBV29-1	once	15	TRBJ2-3	TGCAGCGTTGGTTCTAGCGGCCCCGAGTGGGATACGCAGTATTTT	CSVGSSGPEWDTQYF
.	TRBV11-2	.	14	TRBJ1-1	TGTGCCAGCAGCCTAGGACTGTCTGTCGCTGAAGCTTTCTTT	CASSLGLSVAEAFF
TRBD1	TRBV5-1	.	15	TRBJ2-3	TGCGCCAGCAGCTCCGGGACAGGGTGGGCAGATACGCAGTATTTT	CASSSGTGWADTQYF
.	TRBV6-5	.	13	TRBJ1-1	TGTGCCAGCAGTTACACGGGGAACACTGAAGCTTTCTTT	CASSYTGNTEAFF
.	TRBV19	.	13	TRBJ1-1	TGTGCCAGTAGGAGACAGATTAACACTGAAGCTTTCTTT	CASRRQINTEAFF
TRBD2	TRBV15	.	12	TRBJ2-7	TGTGCCACCAGCACCCGGACTAGCGAGCAGTACTTC	CATSTRTSEQYF
TRBD2	TRBV7-2	.	15	TRBJ2-4	TGTGCCAGCAGGACTAGCGGGGGGGCCAAAAACATTCAGTACTTC	CASRTSGGAKNIQYF
.	TRBV15	few	16	TRBJ1-4	TGTGCCACCAGCAGAGATCTAGCAGGAGAGCACGAAAAACTGTTTTTT	CATSRDLAGEHEKLFF
.	TRBV24-1	once	13	TRBJ2-2	TGTGCCACCAGCGTCACAGACACCGGGGAGCTGTTTTTT	CATSVTDTGELFF
.	TRBV28	.	12	TRBJ2-7	TGTGCCAGCAGTTCCCTTTGGGCCGAGCAGTACTTC	CASSSLWAEQYF
.	TRBV6-2/TRBV6-3	.	14	TRBJ2-1	TGTGCCAGCAGTGCCGGCGGGCAGTACAATGAGCAGTTCTTC	CASSAGGQYNEQFF
TRBD1	TRBV28	.	14	TRBJ1-1	TGTGCCAGCAGAACAGGGGCCCTCAACACTGAAGCTTTCTTT	CASRTGALNTEAFF
.	TRBV3-1/TRBV3-2	.	13	TRBJ2-5	TGTGCCAGCAGCCGCCGAGGAGAGGAGACCCAGTACTTC	CASSRRGEETQYF
.	TRBV7-9	.	16	TRBJ2-2	TGTGCCAGCAGCCAACTTCGGGACTCGAACACCGGGGAGCTGTTTTTT	CASSQLRDSNTGELFF